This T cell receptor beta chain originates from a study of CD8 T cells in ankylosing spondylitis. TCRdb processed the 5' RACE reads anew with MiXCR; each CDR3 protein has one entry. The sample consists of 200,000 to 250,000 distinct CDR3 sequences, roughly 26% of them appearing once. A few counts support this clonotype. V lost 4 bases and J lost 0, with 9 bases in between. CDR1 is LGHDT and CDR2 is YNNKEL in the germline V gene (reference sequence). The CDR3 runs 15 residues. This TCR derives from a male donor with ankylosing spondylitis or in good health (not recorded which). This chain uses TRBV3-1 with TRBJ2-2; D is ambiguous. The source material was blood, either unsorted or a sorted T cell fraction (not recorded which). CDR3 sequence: CASSPGWSNTGELFF. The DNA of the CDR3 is TGTGCCAGCAGCCCTGGTTGGTCGAACACCGGGGAGCTGTTTTTT.